The clone carrying this T cell receptor beta chain was counted only a few times. These data are taken from a study of patients and donors after allogeneic stem cell transplantation. The V end was cut by 2 bases, the J end by 2 bases, with 7 bases between. The germline gives CDR1 SGHRS, CDR2 YFSETQ. The CDR3 length is 13 residues. TCRdb reanalysed the RT-PCR reads using MiXCR and keeps one entry per CDR3 protein. The sample records under 200,000 distinct CDR3 sequences, 24% being singletons. The rearrangement links TRBV5-1 to TRBJ1-1, with D unresolved. The TCR was taken from a human donor who was either an allogeneic HSCT recipient or a stem cell or donor lymphocyte infusion donor (not recorded which). It is not recorded whose cells these are; they may come from a transplant donor. The specimen sequenced was blood, either unsorted or a sorted T cell fraction (not recorded which). CDR3 sequence reads: CASSLNSNTEAFF. CDR3 coding DNA: TGCGCCAGCAGCTTAAACAGTAACACTGAAGCTTTCTTT.